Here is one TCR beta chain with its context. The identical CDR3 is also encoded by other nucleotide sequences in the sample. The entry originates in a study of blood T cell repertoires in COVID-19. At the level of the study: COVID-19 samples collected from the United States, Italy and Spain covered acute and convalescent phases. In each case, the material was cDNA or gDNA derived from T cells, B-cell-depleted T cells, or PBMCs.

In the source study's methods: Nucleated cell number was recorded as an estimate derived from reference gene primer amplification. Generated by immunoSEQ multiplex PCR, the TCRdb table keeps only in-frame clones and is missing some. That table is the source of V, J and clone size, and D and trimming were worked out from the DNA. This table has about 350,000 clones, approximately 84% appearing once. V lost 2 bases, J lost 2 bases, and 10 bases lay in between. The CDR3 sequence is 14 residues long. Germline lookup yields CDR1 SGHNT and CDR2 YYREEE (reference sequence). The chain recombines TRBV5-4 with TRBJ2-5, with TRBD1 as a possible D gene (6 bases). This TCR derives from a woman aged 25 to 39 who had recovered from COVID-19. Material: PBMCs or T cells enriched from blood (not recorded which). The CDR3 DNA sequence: TGTGCCAGCAGCTTAGGGGGAACTCAAGAGACCCAGTACTTC. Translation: CASSLGGTQETQYF.